This T cell receptor (beta chain) was obtained from a study of T-cell memory formation after mild COVID-19. CDR3 length equals 14 residues. Trimming stripped 3 bases from V and 2 bases from J, with 9 bases between. It was 5'RACE with constant-segment primers that produced the TCR alpha and TCR beta cDNA libraries, which carried sample barcodes and UMIs. TCRdb passed the 5' RACE reads through MiXCR, listing each CDR3 protein once. The data contain over 450,000 distinct CDR3 sequences, around 21% of them singletons. The TCR was taken from an adult woman who had mild COVID-19 (a few samples of this study predate the infection). Cell type and time point are not known. Specimen: PBMCs or a T cell subset sorted from them (not recorded which). The rearrangement uses TRBV12-3 or TRBV12-4 and TRBJ2-3; weak D call: TRBD2 (5 bases). Written as DNA, the CDR3 is TGTGCCAGCAGTTTTCAGCGGCCCACAGATACGCAGTATTTT. Protein sequence: CASSFQRPTDTQYF.